This passage covers 28 T cell receptor beta chains from one sample sequenced in a study of cytomegalovirus exposure and HLA in healthy donors. Use of 60 Vbeta and 13 Jbeta primers characterized the PCR. Data came from immunoSEQ multiplex PCR; TCRdb stores just in-frame clones and leaves some out. The table includes under 200,000 clones, roughly 80% detected once. Material: PBMCs. These receptors came from a man between 45 and 60 years old in good health and CMV-seropositive.

V and J are TRBV4-1 and TRBJ1-2, with 10 positions matching TRBD1. Germline CDR1 is MGHRA and CDR2 is YSYEKL. V was clipped by 1 base and J by 8 bases; unmatched bases: 4. The CDR3 contains 14 residues. The chain's CDR3 is CASSQGQGASGYTF. The CDR3 nucleotides are TGCGCCAGCAGCCAAGGACAGGGGGCGAGCGGCTACACCTTC.

The V gene is TRBV7-9, the J gene TRBJ2-7; D gene uncertain. In germline, CDR1 is SEHNR, CDR2 FQNEAQ (reference sequence). V lost 7 bases and J 2 bases, leaving 15 bases between the germline ends. This CDR3 is 14 amino acids long. CDR3: CASTSPPETYEQYF. In DNA form, the CDR3 reads TGTGCCAGCACATCACCCCCAGAAACCTACGAGCAGTACTTC.

The V call is TRBV4-2, the J call TRBJ2-3; 10 bases fit TRBD2. Trimming cost V 2 bases and J 0 bases; bases outside gene matches: 2. CDR1 and CDR2 (germline): LGHNA, YNFKEQ. This CDR3 spans 16 amino acids. The CDR3 here is CASSQPSGGSTDTQYF. The CDR3 DNA reads as TGTGCCAGCAGCCAACCTAGCGGGGGAAGCACAGATACGCAGTATTTT.

J is TRBJ2-7 and V is TRBV19; 9 nucleotides match TRBD1. In germline, CDR1 is LNHDA, CDR2 SQIVND (reference sequence). The CDR3 has 15 residues. J lost 3 bases, V lost 6 bases, and 9 bases had no gene match. CDR3 region: CASSSGTGIRYEQYF. For the CDR3, the DNA is TGTGCCAGTAGCTCCGGGACAGGGATACGCTACGAGCAGTACTTC. Full variable domain (missing parts from reference TRBV19 and TRBJ2-7): DGGITQSPKYLFRKEGQNVTLSCEQNLNHDAMYWYRQDPGQGLRLIYYSQIVNDFQKGDIAEGYSVSREKKESFPLTVTSAQKNPTAFYLCASSSGTGIRYEQYFGPGTRLTVT.

This clone was counted between two and nine times. This chain connects TRBV21-1 to TRBJ2-1; TRBD1, the D gene given by the table, was not confirmed from the DNA. TRBV21-1 corresponds to a pseudogene. CDR3 length equals 18 residues. CDR3 amino acids: CASSKREDRVWAYNEQFF. The CDR3 nucleotides are TGTGCCAGCAGCAAAAGAGAGGACAGGGTATGGGCCTACAATGAGCAGTTCTTC.

CDR3 in amino acids: CASSSGTSGTDTQYF. Here the CDR3 DNA reads TGTGCCAGCAGCTCCGGGACTAGCGGCACAGATACGCAGTATTTT. The J gene is TRBJ2-3, the V gene TRBV7-6; 10 nucleotides align to TRBD2. Germline loops: CDR1 SGHVS, CDR2 FNYEAQ. This CDR3 is built from 15 residues. Germline trimming cut 4 bases from V and 1 base from J; bases unmatched to any gene: 2. The full variable domain, completed using reference TRBV7-6 and TRBJ2-3, is GAGVSQSPRYKVTKRGQDVALRCDPISGHVSLYWYRQALGQGPEFLTYFNYEAQQDKSGLPNDRFSAERPEGSISTLTIQRTEQRDSAMYRCASSSGTSGTDTQYFGPGTRLTVL.

J is TRBJ1-1 and V is TRBV25-1, with no clear D. The CDR3 runs to 12 residues. V dropped 4 bases and J dropped 4 bases, with 7 bases sitting between them. Germline assignment: CDR1 MGHDK and CDR2 SYGVNS. DNA of the CDR3: TGTGCCAGCAGTGTAAGAGGCACTGAAGCTTTCTTT. Encoded protein: CASSVRGTEAFF.

CDR3 DNA sequence: TGTGCCAGCAGCGTTCACAGCGGGGGGTGGAATTCCTACAATGAGCAGTTCTTC. Protein product: CASSVHSGGWNSYNEQFF. The rearrangement links TRBV7-2 to TRBJ2-1, with 9 bases that match TRBD2. V shed 5 bases, J shed 1 base, and the junction held 12 bases outside the gene matches. Germline assignment: CDR1 SGHTA and CDR2 FQGNSA. The CDR3 is 18 amino acids.

The chain recombines TRBV28 with TRBJ2-1; D is unclear. CDR3 size: 13 residues. V lost 3 bases to trimming and J lost 4 bases, with 7 bases between them. Germline V lookup: CDR1 MDHEN, CDR2 SYDVKM. This chain's CDR3 is CASSLGRYNEQFF. In nucleotides, the CDR3 is TGTGCCAGCAGTTTGGGCCGATACAATGAGCAGTTCTTC.

V usage is TRBV4-1 and J usage is TRBJ1-1, with no clear D. This CDR3 contains 12 residues. V lost 2 bases and J 4 bases, leaving 5 bases between the germline ends. The germline gives CDR1 MGHRA, CDR2 YSYEKL. In DNA, the CDR3 is TGCGCCAGCAGCCAAAAGCCCACTGAAGCTTTCTTT. It is translated as CASSQKPTEAFF.

The chain recombines TRBV5-1 with TRBJ2-3, with D maybe TRBD1 (6 bases). Germline CDR1 is SGHRS and CDR2 is YFSETQ. This CDR3 contains 14 residues. The V end was cut by 3 bases, the J end by 4 bases, with 12 bases between. The CDR3 DNA is TGCGCCAGCAGCTCCTACAGGGCGGCAGATACGCAGTATTTT. Translation gives CASSSYRAADTQYF.

This clone was counted only a few times. V usage is TRBV7-2 and J usage is TRBJ2-6, with a weak D call TRBD1 (5 bases). Per the germline V gene, CDR1 is SGHTA and CDR2 is FQGNSA. The CDR3 covers 15 residues. V lost 1 base and J 3 bases, leaving 7 bases between the germline ends. CDR3 loop: CASSLVGVGANVLTF. For the CDR3, the DNA is TGTGCCAGCAGCTTAGTAGGGGTTGGGGCCAACGTCCTGACTTTC.

This clone was counted a few times. The rearrangement links TRBV19 to TRBJ2-7, with 11 bases matching TRBD1. Germline trimming cut 4 bases from V and 7 bases from J; bases unmatched to any gene: 9. The CDR3 is 15 amino acids. The germline V gene encodes CDR1 LNHDA and CDR2 SQIVND (reference sequence). CDR3 sequence (DNA): TGTGCCAGTAGTAGGGGGACAGGGGGGCCGCGGGAGCAGTACTTC. Translated: CASSRGTGGPREQYF. Full variable domain (rest looked up from reference TRBV19 and TRBJ2-7): DGGITQSPKYLFRKEGQNVTLSCEQNLNHDAMYWYRQDPGQGLRLIYYSQIVNDFQKGDIAEGYSVSREKKESFPLTVTSAQKNPTAFYLCASSRGTGGPREQYFGPGTRLTVT.

This clone was seen more than once but under ten times. This chain links TRBV7-8 with TRBJ2-3, with TRBD2 matching 8 bases. This CDR3 has 16 residues. CDR1 SGHVS and CDR2 FQNEAQ come from the germline V gene. V was pared by 1 base and J by 2 bases, with 5 bases of the junction left unmatched. CDR3 coding DNA: TGTGCCAGCAGCTTAGGGACTAGCCCGACCACAGATACGCAGTATTTT. It translates to CASSLGTSPTTDTQYF.

Turning to this clone: Other DNA variants within this sample encode the same CDR3. The V gene is TRBV4-3, the J gene TRBJ2-5; TRBD1 matches 9 bases. CDR1 and CDR2 from the germline V gene are LGHNA and YSLEER. The trim removed 3 bases at V and 1 base at J, leaving 3 bases unmatched. CDR3 length: 15 amino acids. The CDR3 protein is CASSQDRGLQETQYF. The CDR3 nucleotides read TGCGCCAGCAGCCAGGACAGGGGCCTCCAAGAGACCCAGTACTTC.

The V and J genes are TRBV27 and TRBJ1-5; D gene ambiguous. V was shortened by 0 bases and J by 4 bases, with 4 bases between the two germline ends. The CDR3 length is 13 residues. CDR1 and CDR2 from the germline V gene are MNHEY and SMNVEV (reference sequence). The CDR3 protein is CASSLSVNQPQHF. CDR3 nucleotide sequence: TGTGCCAGCAGTTTATCCGTAAATCAGCCCCAGCATTTT.

V is TRBV6-6 and J is TRBJ1-2; D unresolved. The ends were cut back, 4 bases at V and 8 bases at J, with 8 bases in the middle. Germline values: CDR1 MNHNY, CDR2 SVGAGI (reference sequence). The CDR3 consists of 11 residues. The CDR3 sequence is CASSLAGGYTF. CDR3 coding DNA: TGTGCCAGCAGTTTGGCGGGGGGCTACACCTTC.

The J gene is TRBJ2-1, the V gene TRBV5-1, with 8 bases matching TRBD1. CDR3 length equals 16 residues. Trimming removed 2 bases from V and 2 bases from J; junction bases left unmatched: 6. CDR1 is SGHRS, CDR2 YFSETQ, per germline. CDR3 loop: CASSFRDRLTYNEQFF. The CDR3 DNA follows: TGCGCCAGCAGCTTCCGGGACAGGCTCACCTACAATGAGCAGTTCTTC. The full variable domain, in which reference TRBV5-1 and TRBJ2-1 provide the parts outside the CDR3, is KAGVTQTPRYLIKTRGQQVTLSCSPISGHRSVSWYQQTPGQGLQFLFEYFSETQRNKGNFPGRFSGRQFSNSRSEMNVSTLELGDSALYLCASSFRDRLTYNEQFFGPGTRLTVL.

The V gene is TRBV27, the J gene TRBJ2-7; the match to TRBD2 covers 10 bases. The length of the CDR3 is 15 residues. Losses at the gene ends were 7 bases for V and 0 bases for J; bases not matched to a gene: 6. Germline values: CDR1 MNHEY, CDR2 SMNVEV (reference sequence). The CDR3 is CASTSSGGPSYEQYF. As DNA, the CDR3 is TGTGCCAGCACCAGTAGCGGGGGGCCCTCCTACGAGCAGTACTTC.

The rearrangement joins TRBV9 to TRBJ2-5; no clear D. The DNA end lines up better with TRBJ2-7; the J call may be wrong. The CDR3 has 14 amino acids. Germline values: CDR1 SGDLS, CDR2 YYNGEE. DNA of the CDR3: TGTGCCAGCAGCGTTCAACAGACCTCCTACGAGCAGTACTTC. Protein: CASSVQQTSYEQYF.

The chain is built from TRBV2 and TRBJ1-1, with 7 positions matching TRBD1. Per the germline V gene, CDR1 is SNHLY and CDR2 is FYNNEI. After removal of 6 bases from V and 3 bases from J, the junction contained 7 bases not matched to a gene. This CDR3 region has 14 residues. The CDR3: CASRQQGLDTEAFF. Here the CDR3 DNA reads TGTGCCAGCAGACAACAGGGGCTAGACACTGAAGCTTTCTTT.

This chain links TRBV21-1 with TRBJ2-7; the table's D call, TRBD1, was not checked against the DNA. TRBV21-1 is described as a pseudogene. This CDR3 spans 14 amino acids. The CDR3 DNA follows: TGTGCCAGCAGCGCTCGACAGGAGACCTACGAGCAGTACTTC. It translates to CASSARQETYEQYF.

This clone was observed once. The chain has TRBV18 and TRBJ1-2; 10 bases match TRBD1. Germline-derived CDR1 and CDR2 are KGHSH and LQKENI. Germline trimming cut 3 bases from V and 3 bases from J; bases unmatched to any gene: 7. This CDR3 comprises 16 residues. Written as DNA, the CDR3 is TGTGCCAGCTCACCCGAGACAGGGGGCCTCTACTATGGCTACACCTTC. It specifies CASSPETGGLYYGYTF.

The chain is built from TRBV5-1 and TRBJ2-5, with a tentative D call TRBD2 (6 bases). The CDR3 totals 13 residues. Germline V gene sequence: CDR1 SGHRS, CDR2 YFSETQ. V lost 2 bases to trimming and J lost 2 bases, with 7 bases between them. The CDR3 nucleotides are TGCGCCAGCAGCTTTGGGGGGCAAGAGACCCAGTACTTC. It codes for CASSFGGQETQYF.

The rearrangement links TRBV15 to TRBJ2-1, with 9 bases that match TRBD2. This CDR3 region has 16 residues. V dropped 0 bases and J dropped 3; count of bases not matched to a gene: 3. CDR1 and CDR2 from the germline V gene are LNHNV and YYDKDF (reference sequence). The DNA for the CDR3 is TGTGCCACCAGCAGAGAGAGCGGGGGGCTCTACAATGAGCAGTTCTTC. Amino acids: CATSRESGGLYNEQFF.

The rearrangement joins TRBV25-1 to TRBJ2-4, with 7 bases identical to TRBD1. The V and J ends lost 3 bases and 1 base, in that order; junction bases with no gene match: 3. CDR1 and CDR2 from the germline V gene are MGHDK and SYGVNS. The CDR3 sequence is 15 residues long. The CDR3 is CASSERQGAKNIQYF. The CDR3 DNA reads TGTGCCAGCAGTGAGCGACAGGGTGCCAAAAACATTCAGTACTTC. Full variable domain (remainder filled in from reference TRBV25-1 and TRBJ2-4): EADIYQTPRYLVIGTGKKITLECSQTMGHDKMYWYQQDPGMELHLIHYSYGVNSTEKGDLSSESTVSRIRTEHFPLTLESARPSHTSQYLCASSERQGAKNIQYFGAGTRLSVL.

This chain joins TRBV6-1 and TRBJ1-4; TRBD1 matches 7 bases. Germline V gene lookup returns CDR1 MNHNS and CDR2 SASEGT. Trimming removed 3 bases from V and 5 bases from J; junction bases left unmatched: 9. CDR3 size: 16 residues. This CDR3 reads CASSDGGDRINEKLFF. The CDR3 DNA is TGTGCCAGCAGTGATGGTGGGGACAGAATAAATGAAAAACTGTTTTTT.

The rearrangement links TRBV6-5 to TRBJ2-7, with TRBD1 matching 9 bases. CDR3 length equals 16 residues. In germline, CDR1 is MNHEY, CDR2 SVGAGI. After removal of 2 bases from V and 5 bases from J, the junction contained 10 bases not matched to a gene. CDR3 residues: CASSYTQPGQGHEQYF. Written as DNA, the CDR3 is TGTGCCAGCAGTTACACCCAACCGGGACAGGGACACGAGCAGTACTTC.